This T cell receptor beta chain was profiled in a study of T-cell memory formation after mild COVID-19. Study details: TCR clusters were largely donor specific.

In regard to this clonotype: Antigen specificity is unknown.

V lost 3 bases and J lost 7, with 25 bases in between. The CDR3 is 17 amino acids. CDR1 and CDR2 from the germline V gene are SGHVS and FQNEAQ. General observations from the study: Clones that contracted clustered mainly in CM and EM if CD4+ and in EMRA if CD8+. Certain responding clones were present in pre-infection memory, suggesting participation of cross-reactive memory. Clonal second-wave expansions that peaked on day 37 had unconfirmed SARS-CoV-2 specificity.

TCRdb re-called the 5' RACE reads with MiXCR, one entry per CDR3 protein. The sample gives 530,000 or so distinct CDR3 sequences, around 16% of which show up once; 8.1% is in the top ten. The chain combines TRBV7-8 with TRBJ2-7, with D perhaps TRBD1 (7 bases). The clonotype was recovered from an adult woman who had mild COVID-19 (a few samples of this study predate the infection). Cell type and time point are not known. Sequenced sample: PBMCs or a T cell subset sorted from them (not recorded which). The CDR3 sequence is CASSFSRGANRGYEQYF. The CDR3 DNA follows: TGTGCCAGCAGCTTTTCCAGGGGGGCGAACAGGGGATATGAGCAGTACTTC.